This T cell receptor beta chain was recovered during a study of T cell responses to AZD1222 COVID-19 vaccine. Overall study results and limits: Reportedly, nearly half of unique spike TCRs recognized epitopes outside B.1.351/B.1.1.7 mutations.

A word on this clone: Its cognate antigen is unknown.

The data were produced by immunoSEQ multiplex PCR, yet TCRdb's version contains in-frame clones alone and is incomplete. Of about 160,000 clones in the sample, 88% were seen once. Trimming removed 3 bases at V and 2 bases at J, with 11 bases between. This CDR3 spans 14 amino acids. Germline assignment: CDR1 SGHNT and CDR2 YYREEE (reference sequence). This receptor was taken from an adult in good health. The chain employs TRBV5-4 and TRBJ2-5; the D gene is possibly TRBD1 (6 bases). Sequenced material: peripheral blood, taken on day 0 of AZD1222 vaccination. The CDR3 spells CASSWGQGQETQYF. CDR3 nucleotides: TGTGCCAGCAGCTGGGGCCAGGGGCAAGAGACCCAGTACTTC.